This T cell receptor (beta chain) stems from a study of blood T cell repertoires in COVID-19. At the level of the study: The study drew acute and convalescent COVID-19 samples from the United States, Italy and Spain. Sources were T cells, B-cell-depleted T cells, or PBMCs; the material itself was cDNA or gDNA.

As processed by the authors: Nucleated cell number was recorded as an estimate derived from reference gene primer amplification. Assay used: immunoSEQ multiplex PCR; TCRdb lists only in-frame clones, some missing. V, J and clone size are taken as reported in that table, and D and trimming were inferred from the DNA itself. The sample shows under 300,000 clones, about 86% of them seen only once. This clone was seen only a few times. Per germline, CDR1 SGHRS and CDR2 YFSETQ. The CDR3 consists of 19 residues. The ends were cut back, 4 bases at V and 4 bases at J, with 26 bases in the middle. Material for sequencing was peripheral blood. This receptor was identified in an older man with acute or convalescent COVID-19. The chain recombines TRBV5-1 with TRBJ2-2; tentatively, D is TRBD2 (5 bases). The chain's CDR3 is CASSPGRGRSFEGTGELFF. The DNA for the CDR3 is TGCGCCAGCAGCCCAGGCCGTGGCAGAAGCTTTGAGGGCACCGGGGAGCTGTTTTTT. The full variable domain, rest sourced from reference TRBV5-1 and TRBJ2-2, is KAGVTQTPRYLIKTRGQQVTLSCSPISGHRSVSWYQQTPGQGLQFLFEYFSETQRNKGNFPGRFSGRQFSNSRSEMNVSTLELGDSALYLCASSPGRGRSFEGTGELFFGEGSRLTVL.